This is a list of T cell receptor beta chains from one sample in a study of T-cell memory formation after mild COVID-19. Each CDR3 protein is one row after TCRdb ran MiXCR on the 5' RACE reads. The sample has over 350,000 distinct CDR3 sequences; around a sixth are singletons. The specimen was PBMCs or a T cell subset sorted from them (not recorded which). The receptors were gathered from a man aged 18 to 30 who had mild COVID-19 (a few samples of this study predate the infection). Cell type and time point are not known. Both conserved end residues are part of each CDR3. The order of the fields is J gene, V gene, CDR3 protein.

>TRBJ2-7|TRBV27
CASKGGGSVEQYF
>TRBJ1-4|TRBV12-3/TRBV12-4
CASRTGQGVEKLFF
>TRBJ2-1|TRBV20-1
CSAATSGGFNEQFF
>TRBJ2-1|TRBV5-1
CASSLANRGEQFF
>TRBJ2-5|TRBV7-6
CASSLGAGVVETQYF
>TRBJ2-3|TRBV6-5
CASSPPAAGVVFTDTQYF
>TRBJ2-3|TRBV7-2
CASSQGTSGDTDTQYF
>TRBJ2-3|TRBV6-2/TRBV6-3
CASSYSKYTQYF
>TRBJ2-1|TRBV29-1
CSASLTGPDTEQFF
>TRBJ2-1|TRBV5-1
CASSLGGRGYNEQFF
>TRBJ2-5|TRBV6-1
CASRRDRGETQYF
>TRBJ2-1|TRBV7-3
CASRDSGGAKQFF